This TCR beta chain was obtained from a study of blood T cell repertoires in COVID-19. Sequencing was performed with immunoSEQ multiplex PCR; in TCRdb, only in-frame clones are kept and a portion is missing. The table includes about 120,000 clones, 88% detected once. Sequencing was carried out using peripheral blood. The sequence was obtained from a man aged 45 to 65 with acute or convalescent COVID-19.

This chain's CDR3 is CASSPPAGSYGYTF. The CDR3 DNA reads as TGTGCCAGCTCACCACCGGCAGGGTCCTATGGCTACACCTTC. The chain links TRBV18 to TRBJ1-2, with D perhaps TRBD1 (5 bases). The CDR3 runs to 14 residues. Germline CDR1 KGHSH, CDR2 LQKENI. V lost 0 bases and J 4 bases, leaving 9 bases between the germline ends.